Listed below are T cell receptor beta chains from one sample, sequenced in a study of cytomegalovirus exposure and HLA in healthy donors. Here immunoSEQ multiplex PCR was the method, and the copy in TCRdb shows in-frame clones only, minus some. The sample records over 150,000 clones, more than 75% being singletons. Sequenced sample: PBMCs. These receptors originate from a man aged 30 to 39 in good health and CMV-seropositive. CDR3s include the opening cysteine and the closing phenylalanine or tryptophan. The order of the fields is V gene, clone size, J gene, D gene, CDR3 DNA, CDR3 protein. D genes are given only for firm matches. Not all rows give a size; the values are once, few, many and, for expanded clones, a class.

TRBV11-1	NA	TRBJ2-1	TRBD2	TGTGCCAGCAGCACTAGACTAGCAACGACACACTACAATGAGCAGTTCTTC	CASSTRLATTHYNEQFF
TRBV7-2	NA	TRBJ2-7	NA	TGTGCCAGCAGCTTAATCTCATACTACGAGCAGTACTTC	CASSLISYYEQYF
TRBV7-8	NA	TRBJ1-5	NA	TGTGCCAGCAGCTTAGCCGCAGGTTTAGATACTAATCAGCCCCAGCATTTT	CASSLAAGLDTNQPQHF
TRBV7-2	NA	TRBJ2-3	NA	TGTGCCAGCAGCCCTACACTGACTAGTTCAACGCAGTATTTT	CASSPTLTSSTQYF
TRBV9	NA	TRBJ2-1	TRBD1	TGTGCCAGCAGTGACCGGGACAGAGACTACAATGAGCAGTTCTTC	CASSDRDRDYNEQFF
TRBV19	NA	TRBJ2-1	TRBD1	TGTGCCAGTAGAAGCTGGGGACAGGGGGTTGATGAGCAGTTCTTC	CASRSWGQGVDEQFF
TRBV7-9	NA	TRBJ2-1	TRBD2	TGTGCCAGCAGAGCGGGAGGGGGGAATGAGCAGTTCTTC	CASRAGGGNEQFF
TRBV2	few	TRBJ1-1	NA	TGTGCCAGCAGTGGGGGGCAGAACACTGAAGCTTTCTTT	CASSGGQNTEAFF
TRBV10-3	NA	TRBJ1-5	NA	TGTGCCAGCCAGGGAGGTCCGGATCAGCCCCAGCATTTT	CASQGGPDQPQHF
TRBV19	NA	TRBJ2-2	TRBD2	TGTGCCAGTAGTAAGACTAGCGGGAGGGTAAACACCGGGGAGCTGTTTTTT	CASSKTSGRVNTGELFF
TRBV4-1	NA	TRBJ2-7	TRBD2	TGCGCCAGCAGCCTCGGGACTAGCGGGAGGGCCTACGAGCAGTACTTC	CASSLGTSGRAYEQYF
TRBV27	NA	TRBJ2-1	NA	TGTGCCAGCAGTTTAACGGATGACAGGACTGAGCAGTTCTTC	CASSLTDDRTEQFF
TRBV6-6	NA	TRBJ2-6	NA	TGTGCCAGCAGGAAACAGGGAACTGGGGCCAACGTCCTGACTTTC	CASRKQGTGANVLTF
TRBV5-6	NA	TRBJ2-7	TRBD1	TGTGCCAGCAGCCAAACCGGGACAGGGGTTGACGAGCAGTACTTC	CASSQTGTGVDEQYF
TRBV27	NA	TRBJ2-7	TRBD1	TGTGCCAGCAGTTCTTTATCCGCCGGGACAGGCCTAGACGAGCAGTACTTC	CASSSLSAGTGLDEQYF
TRBV19	NA	TRBJ1-5	NA	TGTGCCAGTAGTACAGGCAATCAGCCCCAGCATTTT	CASSTGNQPQHF
TRBV19	few	TRBJ1-5	TRBD1	TGTGCCAGTAGTCGACAGGGAGATAGCAATCAGCCCCAGCATTTT	CASSRQGDSNQPQHF
TRBV28	few	TRBJ1-5	TRBD1	TGTGCCAGCCGACCTCCCGGGACAGGGAATCAGCCCCAGCATTTT	CASRPPGTGNQPQHF
TRBV14	once	TRBJ1-2	NA	TGTGCCAGCAGCCAAATCCGGACAACCATTCCTTACGGCTACACCTTC	CASSQIRTTIPYGYTF
TRBV5-1	NA	TRBJ2-7	NA	TGCGCCAGCAGCTTGTGGACAGAGAGCTCCTACGAGCAGTACTTC	CASSLWTESSYEQYF
TRBV7-6	once	TRBJ2-7	NA	TGTGCCAGCAGCTTAGACGTTGCGGCTATTGTTAGCGAGCAGTACTTC	CASSLDVAAIVSEQYF
TRBV5-1	NA	TRBJ2-5	NA	TGCGCCAGCAGTAATCCATACGGGGAGACCCAGTACTTC	CASSNPYGETQYF
TRBV7-7	once	TRBJ2-5	TRBD2	TGTGCTAGCAGCTTAGTAGGTCTAGCGGGAGGACTTGGGGAGACCCAGTACTTC	CASSLVGLAGGLGETQYF
TRBV28	NA	TRBJ2-7	NA	TGTGCCAGCAGTCACCCCACATCCGAGCAGTACTTC	CASSHPTSEQYF
TRBV6-1	NA	TRBJ2-7	NA	TGTGCCAGCAGTGCCTCGTCCCGACGGGGCTACGAGCAGTACTTC	CASSASSRRGYEQYF
TRBV6-1	NA	TRBJ2-1	TRBD1	TGTGCCAGCAGCCCGCGGGACAGGCACAATGAGCAGTTCTTC	CASSPRDRHNEQFF
TRBV2	NA	TRBJ2-3	NA	TGTGCCAGCAGTCCTGACAGCTCTAGCACAGATACGCAGTATTTT	CASSPDSSSTDTQYF
TRBV27	NA	TRBJ2-3	NA	TGTGCCAGCGGGAGAAGCGGACCCACAGATACGCAGTATTTT	CASGRSGPTDTQYF
TRBV2	NA	TRBJ2-1	NA	TGTGCCAGCAGTCTAATCCCCAACACTAGAGAAGTAAACAATGAGCAGTTCTTC	CASSLIPNTREVNNEQFF
TRBV6-5	NA	TRBJ2-7	NA	TGTGCCAGCAGTTACTCAGGGGACACAGTTACCTACGAGCAGTACTTC	CASSYSGDTVTYEQYF
TRBV5-4	NA	TRBJ2-1	TRBD2	TGTGCCAGCAGCTTGATTGTAGCGGGAGGCCCGAGGCAGTTCTTC	CASSLIVAGGPRQFF
TRBV5-1	NA	TRBJ2-7	NA	TGCGCCAGCAGCTTGGGGGGGGACAGCTACGAGCAGTACTTC	CASSLGGDSYEQYF
TRBV7-3	NA	TRBJ2-7	NA	TGTGCCAGCAGCTTAGGATCCGGGTACTCCTACGAGCAGTACTTC	CASSLGSGYSYEQYF
TRBV7-9	NA	TRBJ2-1	NA	TGTGCCAGCAGCCGGGACTCGGCGGGTGAGCAGTTCTTC	CASSRDSAGEQFF
TRBV27	NA	TRBJ1-5	NA	TGTGCCAGCAGTCCCGCGGAGGGATGGCAGCCCCAGCATTTT	CASSPAEGWQPQHF
TRBV19	NA	TRBJ1-4	TRBD1	TGTGCCAGTTCCCTCCGGACAGGCTTTGAAAAACTGTTTTTT	CASSLRTGFEKLFF
TRBV9	NA	TRBJ2-5	TRBD1	TGTGCCAGCAGCCGGGACAGGGGGCGGGAGACCCAGTACTTC	CASSRDRGRETQYF